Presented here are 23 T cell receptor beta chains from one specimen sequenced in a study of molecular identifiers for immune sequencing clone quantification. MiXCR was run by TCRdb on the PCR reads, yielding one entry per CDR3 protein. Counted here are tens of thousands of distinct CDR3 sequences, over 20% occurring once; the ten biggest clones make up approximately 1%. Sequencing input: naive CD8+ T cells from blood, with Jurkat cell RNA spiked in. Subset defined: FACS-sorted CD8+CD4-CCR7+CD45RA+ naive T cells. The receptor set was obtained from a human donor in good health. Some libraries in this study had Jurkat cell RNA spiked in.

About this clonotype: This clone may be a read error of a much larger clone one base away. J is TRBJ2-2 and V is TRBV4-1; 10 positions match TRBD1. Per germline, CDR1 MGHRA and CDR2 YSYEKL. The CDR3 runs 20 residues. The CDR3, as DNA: TGCGTCAGCAGCCAAGTCGTTCCGGGACAGGGGAGGGGTAGGACCGGGGAGCTGTTTTTT. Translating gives CVSSQVVPGQGRGRTGELFF.

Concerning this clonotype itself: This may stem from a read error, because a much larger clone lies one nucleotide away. DNA for the CDR3: TGCAGTGCTAGAGGGACTAGCGGGCCATCCTGCGAGCAGTACTTC. It yields the protein CSARGTSGPSCEQYF. This rearrangement joins TRBV20-1 to TRBJ2-7; 11 bases line up with TRBD2. The germline V gene has CDR1 DFQATT and CDR2 SNEGSKA (reference sequence). The CDR3 runs to 15 residues.

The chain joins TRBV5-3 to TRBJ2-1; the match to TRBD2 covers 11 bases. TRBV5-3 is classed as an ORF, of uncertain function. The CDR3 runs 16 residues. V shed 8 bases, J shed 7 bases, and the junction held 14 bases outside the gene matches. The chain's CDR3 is CASSQRVAGGRNEQFF. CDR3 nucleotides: TGTGCCAGCAGTCAAAGGGTAGCGGGAGGGCGGAATGAGCAGTTCTTC.

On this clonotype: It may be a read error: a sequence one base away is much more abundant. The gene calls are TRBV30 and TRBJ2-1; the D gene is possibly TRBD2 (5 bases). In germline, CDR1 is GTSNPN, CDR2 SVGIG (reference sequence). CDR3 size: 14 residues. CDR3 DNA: TGTGCCTGGAATGTCGCGGGTGAATACAATGGGCAGTTCTTC. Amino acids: CAWNVAGEYNGQFF.

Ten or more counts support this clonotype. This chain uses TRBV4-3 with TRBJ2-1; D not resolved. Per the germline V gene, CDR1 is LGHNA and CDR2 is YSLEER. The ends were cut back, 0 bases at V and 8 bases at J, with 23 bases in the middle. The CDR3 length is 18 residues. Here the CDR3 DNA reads TGCGCCAGCAGCCAAGAAAGACCTTCCGGTCTCCCTGGGGATGAGCAGTTCTTC. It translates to CASSQERPSGLPGDEQFF.

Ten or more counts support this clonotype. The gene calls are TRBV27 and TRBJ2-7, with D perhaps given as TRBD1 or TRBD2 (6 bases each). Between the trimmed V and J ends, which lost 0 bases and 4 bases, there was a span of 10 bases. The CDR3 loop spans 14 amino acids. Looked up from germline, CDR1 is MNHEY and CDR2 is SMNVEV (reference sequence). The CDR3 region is CASSLSRGRYEQYF. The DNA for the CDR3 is TGTGCCAGCAGTTTATCTCGGGGGCGGTACGAGCAGTACTTC.

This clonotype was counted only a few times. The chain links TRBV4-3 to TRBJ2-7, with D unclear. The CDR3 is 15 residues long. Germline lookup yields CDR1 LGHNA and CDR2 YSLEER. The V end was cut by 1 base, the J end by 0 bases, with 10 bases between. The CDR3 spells CASSQGEASSYEQYF. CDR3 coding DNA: TGCGCCAGCAGCCAAGGAGAGGCCAGCTCCTACGAGCAGTACTTC.

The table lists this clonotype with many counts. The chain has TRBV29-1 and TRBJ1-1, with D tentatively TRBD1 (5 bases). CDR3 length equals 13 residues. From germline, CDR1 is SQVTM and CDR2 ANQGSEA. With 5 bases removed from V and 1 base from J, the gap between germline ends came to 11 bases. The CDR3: CSVRRDQNTEAFF. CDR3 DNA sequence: TGCAGCGTTCGAAGGGACCAGAACACTGAAGCTTTCTTT.

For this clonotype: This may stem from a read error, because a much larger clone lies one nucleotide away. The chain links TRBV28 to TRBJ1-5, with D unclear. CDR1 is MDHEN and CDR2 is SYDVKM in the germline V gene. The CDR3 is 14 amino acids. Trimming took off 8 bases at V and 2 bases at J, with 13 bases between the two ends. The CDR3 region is CASGSTLGNQPQHF. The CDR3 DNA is TGTGCCAGCGGTTCGACGCTTGGCAATCAGCCCCAGCATTTT.

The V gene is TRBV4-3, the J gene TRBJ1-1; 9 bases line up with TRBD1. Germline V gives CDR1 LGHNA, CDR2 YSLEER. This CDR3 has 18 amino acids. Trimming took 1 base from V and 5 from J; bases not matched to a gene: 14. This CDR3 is CASSQGLFTGGRGTEAFF. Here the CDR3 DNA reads TGCGCCAGCAGCCAAGGGCTTTTCACAGGGGGCAGGGGGACTGAAGCTTTCTTT.

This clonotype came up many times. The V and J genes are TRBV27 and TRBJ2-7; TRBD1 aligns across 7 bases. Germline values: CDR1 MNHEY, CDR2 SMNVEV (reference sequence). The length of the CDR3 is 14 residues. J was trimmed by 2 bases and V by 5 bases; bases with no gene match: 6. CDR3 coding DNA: TGTGCCAGCAGTCCCACAGGGGCCCCCTACGAGCAGTACTTC. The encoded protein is CASSPTGAPYEQYF.

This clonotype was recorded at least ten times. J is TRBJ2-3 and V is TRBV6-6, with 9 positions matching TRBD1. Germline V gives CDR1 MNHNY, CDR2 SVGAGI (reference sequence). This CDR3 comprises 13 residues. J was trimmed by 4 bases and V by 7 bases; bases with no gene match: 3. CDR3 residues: CASTDRGADTQYF. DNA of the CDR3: TGTGCCAGCACCGACAGGGGGGCAGATACGCAGTATTTT.

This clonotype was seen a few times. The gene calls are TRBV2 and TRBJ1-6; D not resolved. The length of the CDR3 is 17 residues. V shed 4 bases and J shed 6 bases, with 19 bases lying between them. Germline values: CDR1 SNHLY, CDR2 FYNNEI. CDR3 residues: CASSVRTDGITNSPLHF. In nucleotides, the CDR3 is TGTGCCAGCAGTGTCCGCACGGACGGCATCACTAATTCACCCCTCCACTTT.

CDR3: CSVLVSADEQYF. As DNA, the CDR3 is TGCAGCGTTTTGGTTAGTGCGGACGAGCAGTACTTC. This chain uses TRBV29-1 with TRBJ2-7; D unclear. This CDR3 is built from 12 residues. With 5 bases removed from V and 5 bases from J, the gap between germline ends came to 13 bases. Germline V CDR1 and CDR2: SQVTM, ANQGSEA.

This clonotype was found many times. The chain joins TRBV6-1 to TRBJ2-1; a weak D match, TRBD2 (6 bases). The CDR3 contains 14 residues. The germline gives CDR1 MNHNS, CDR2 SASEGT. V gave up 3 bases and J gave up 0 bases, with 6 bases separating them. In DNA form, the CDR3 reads TGTGCCAGCAGTGAGCGGGGCTCCTACAATGAGCAGTTCTTC. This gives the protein CASSERGSYNEQFF.

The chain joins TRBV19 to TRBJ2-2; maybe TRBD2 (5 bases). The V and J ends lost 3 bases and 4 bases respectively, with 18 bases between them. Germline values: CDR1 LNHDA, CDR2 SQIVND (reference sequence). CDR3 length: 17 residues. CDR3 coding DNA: TGTGCCAGTAGTATTGAGCCCGGGAACTTAGTCACCGGGGAGCTGTTTTTT. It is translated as CASSIEPGNLVTGELFF.

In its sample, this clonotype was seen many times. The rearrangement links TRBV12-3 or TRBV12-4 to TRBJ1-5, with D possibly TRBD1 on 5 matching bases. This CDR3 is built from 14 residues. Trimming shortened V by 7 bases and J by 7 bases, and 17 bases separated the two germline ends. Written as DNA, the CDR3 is TGTGCCAGCAACCTGGCGGGGCTGGACCAGCCCCAGCATTTT. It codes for CASNLAGLDQPQHF.

CDR3: CASSLDFPATEAFF. In DNA, the CDR3 is TGTGCCAGCAGCTTAGATTTCCCAGCCACTGAAGCTTTCTTT. The genes are TRBV11-3 and TRBJ1-1; D is ambiguous. The germline V gene encodes CDR1 SGHNT and CDR2 YENEEA. V dropped 0 bases and J dropped 4 bases, with 9 bases sitting between them. This CDR3 region has 14 residues.

The CDR3 sequence: CATNPQGKGEAFF. CDR3 DNA: TGTGCCACCAACCCACAGGGAAAAGGCGAGGCTTTCTTT. The chain has TRBV2 and TRBJ1-1; D perhaps matches TRBD1 (6 bases). From germline, CDR1 is SNHLY and CDR2 FYNNEI. CDR3 length: 13 amino acids. Trimming left V 10 bases short and J 11 bases short, with 23 bases between.

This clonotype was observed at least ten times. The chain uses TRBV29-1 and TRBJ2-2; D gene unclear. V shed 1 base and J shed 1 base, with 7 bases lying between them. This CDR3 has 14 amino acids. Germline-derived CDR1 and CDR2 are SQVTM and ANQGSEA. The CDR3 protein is CSVEGLQNTGELFF. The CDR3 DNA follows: TGCAGCGTTGAAGGGTTACAGAACACCGGGGAGCTGTTTTTT.

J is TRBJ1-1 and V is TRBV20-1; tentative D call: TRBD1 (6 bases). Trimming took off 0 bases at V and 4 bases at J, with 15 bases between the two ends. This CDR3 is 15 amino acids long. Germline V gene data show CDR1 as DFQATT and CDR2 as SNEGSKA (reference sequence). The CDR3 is CSARDRGLKGTEAFF. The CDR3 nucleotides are TGCAGTGCTAGAGATAGGGGGTTGAAGGGCACTGAAGCTTTCTTT.

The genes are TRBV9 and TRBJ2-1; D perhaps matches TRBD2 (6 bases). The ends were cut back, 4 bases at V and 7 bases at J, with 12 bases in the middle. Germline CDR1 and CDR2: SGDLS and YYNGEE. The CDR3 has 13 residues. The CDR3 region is CASSPTGVNEQFF. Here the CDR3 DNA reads TGTGCCAGCAGCCCAACGGGAGTAAATGAGCAGTTCTTC.

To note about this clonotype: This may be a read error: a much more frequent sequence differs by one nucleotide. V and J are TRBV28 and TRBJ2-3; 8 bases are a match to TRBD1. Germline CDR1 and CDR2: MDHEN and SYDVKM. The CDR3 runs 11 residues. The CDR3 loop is CASIRQGAQCF. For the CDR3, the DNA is TGTGCCAGCATCCGTCAGGGGGCGCAGTGTTTT.